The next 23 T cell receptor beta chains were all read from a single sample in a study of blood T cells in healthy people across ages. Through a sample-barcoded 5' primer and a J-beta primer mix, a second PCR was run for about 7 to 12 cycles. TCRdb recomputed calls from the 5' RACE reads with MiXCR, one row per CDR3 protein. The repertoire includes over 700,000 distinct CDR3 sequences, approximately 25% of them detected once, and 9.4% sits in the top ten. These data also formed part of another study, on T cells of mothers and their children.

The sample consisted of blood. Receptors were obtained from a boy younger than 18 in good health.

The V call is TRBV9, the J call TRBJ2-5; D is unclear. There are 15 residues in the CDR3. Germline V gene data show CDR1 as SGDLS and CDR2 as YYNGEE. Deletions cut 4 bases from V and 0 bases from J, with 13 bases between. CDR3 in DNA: TGTGCCAGCAGCCCCCACTTCGCGGACCAAGAGACCCAGTACTTC. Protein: CASSPHFADQETQYF. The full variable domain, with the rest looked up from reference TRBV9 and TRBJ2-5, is DSGVTQTPKHLITATGQRVTLRCSPRSGDLSVYWYQQSLDQGLQFLIQYYNGEERAKGNILERFSAQQFPDLHSELNLSSLELGDSALYFCASSPHFADQETQYFGPGTRLLVL.

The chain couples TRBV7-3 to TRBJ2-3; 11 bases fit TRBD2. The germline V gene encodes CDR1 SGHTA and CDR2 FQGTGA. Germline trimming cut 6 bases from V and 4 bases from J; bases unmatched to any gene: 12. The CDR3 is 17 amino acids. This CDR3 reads CASSPGTSGPRADTQYF. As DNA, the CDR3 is TGTGCCAGCAGTCCCGGGACTAGCGGTCCTCGGGCAGATACGCAGTATTTT.

The DNA for the CDR3 is TGCAGTGCTAGTTGGGACAGGAACACTGAAGCTTTCTTT. As protein: CSASWDRNTEAFF. This chain uses TRBV20-1 with TRBJ1-1; 7 bases map to TRBD1. Trimming cost V 3 bases and J 1 base; bases outside gene matches: 2. From germline, CDR1 is DFQATT and CDR2 SNEGSKA (reference sequence). The length of the CDR3 is 13 residues.

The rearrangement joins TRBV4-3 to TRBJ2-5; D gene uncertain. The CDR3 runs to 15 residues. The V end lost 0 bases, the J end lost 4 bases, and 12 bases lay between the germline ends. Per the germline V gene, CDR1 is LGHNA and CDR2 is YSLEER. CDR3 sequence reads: CASSQDLYGGETQYF. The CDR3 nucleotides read TGCGCCAGCAGCCAAGATCTATACGGCGGAGAGACCCAGTACTTC.

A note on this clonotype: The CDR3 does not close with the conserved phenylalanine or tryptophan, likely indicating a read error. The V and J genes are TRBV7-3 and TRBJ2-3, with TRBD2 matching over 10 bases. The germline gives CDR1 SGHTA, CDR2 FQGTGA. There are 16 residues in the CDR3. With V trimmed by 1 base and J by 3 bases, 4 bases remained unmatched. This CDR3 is CASSLKAGGPTDTQYS. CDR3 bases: TGTGCCAGCAGCTTAAAAGCGGGAGGGCCGACAGATACGCAGTATTCT.

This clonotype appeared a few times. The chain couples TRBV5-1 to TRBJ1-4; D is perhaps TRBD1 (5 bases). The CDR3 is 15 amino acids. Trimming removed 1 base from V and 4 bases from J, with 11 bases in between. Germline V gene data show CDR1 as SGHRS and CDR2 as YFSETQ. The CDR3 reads CASSLRGTFNEKLFF. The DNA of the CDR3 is TGCGCCAGCAGCTTGCGTGGGACTTTTAATGAAAAACTGTTTTTT. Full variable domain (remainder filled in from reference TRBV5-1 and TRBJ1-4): KAGVTQTPRYLIKTRGQQVTLSCSPISGHRSVSWYQQTPGQGLQFLFEYFSETQRNKGNFPGRFSGRQFSNSRSEMNVSTLELGDSALYLCASSLRGTFNEKLFFGSGTQLSVL.

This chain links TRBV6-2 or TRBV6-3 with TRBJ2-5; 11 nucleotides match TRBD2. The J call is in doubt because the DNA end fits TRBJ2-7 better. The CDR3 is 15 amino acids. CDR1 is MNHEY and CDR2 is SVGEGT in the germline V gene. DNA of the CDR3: TGTGCCAGCAGATCTAGCGGGGGGAGCTCCTACGAGCAGTACTTC. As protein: CASRSSGGSSYEQYF.

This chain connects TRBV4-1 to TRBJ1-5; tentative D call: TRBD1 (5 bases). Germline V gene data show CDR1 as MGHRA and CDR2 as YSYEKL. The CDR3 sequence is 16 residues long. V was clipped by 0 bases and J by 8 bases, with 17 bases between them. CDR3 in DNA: TGCGCCAGCAGCCAAGATAGTCGGCGGGGGATCAAGCCCCAGCATTTT. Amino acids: CASSQDSRRGIKPQHF.

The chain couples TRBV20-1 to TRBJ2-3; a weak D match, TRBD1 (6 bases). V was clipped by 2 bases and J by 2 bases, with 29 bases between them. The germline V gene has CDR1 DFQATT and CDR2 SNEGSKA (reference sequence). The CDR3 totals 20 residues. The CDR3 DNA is TGCAGTGCTAGACCACCGGGCAGGGGATCAATACACCCTTTCACAGATACGCAGTATTTT. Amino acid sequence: CSARPPGRGSIHPFTDTQYF.

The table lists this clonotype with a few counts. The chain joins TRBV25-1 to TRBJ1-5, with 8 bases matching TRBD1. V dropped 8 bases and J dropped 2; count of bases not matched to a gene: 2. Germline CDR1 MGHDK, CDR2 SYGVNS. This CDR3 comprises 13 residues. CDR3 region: CASGGQGNQPQHF. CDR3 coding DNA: TGTGCCAGCGGGGGACAGGGCAATCAGCCCCAGCATTTT.

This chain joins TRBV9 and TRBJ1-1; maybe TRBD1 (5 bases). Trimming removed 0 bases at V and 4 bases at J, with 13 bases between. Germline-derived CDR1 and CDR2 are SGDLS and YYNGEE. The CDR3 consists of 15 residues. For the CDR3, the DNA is TGTGCCAGCAGCGTAGTTGGGGCCAAGTCCACTGAAGCTTTCTTT. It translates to CASSVVGAKSTEAFF.

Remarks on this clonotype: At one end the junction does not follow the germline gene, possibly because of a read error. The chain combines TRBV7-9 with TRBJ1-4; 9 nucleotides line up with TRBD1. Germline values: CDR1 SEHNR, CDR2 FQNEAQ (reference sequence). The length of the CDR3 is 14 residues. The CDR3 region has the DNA TGTGCCGGCAGCGCCCGGGACAGGGAGAGGGAACTGTTTTTT. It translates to CAGSARDRERELFF.

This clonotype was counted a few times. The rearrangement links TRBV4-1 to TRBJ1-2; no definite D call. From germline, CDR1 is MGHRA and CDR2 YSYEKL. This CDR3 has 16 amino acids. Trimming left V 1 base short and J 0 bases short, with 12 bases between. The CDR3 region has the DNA TGCGCCAGCAGCCAAGTCTTTTTGTTGTCTAACTATGGCTACACCTTC. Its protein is CASSQVFLLSNYGYTF.

In DNA form, the CDR3 reads TGTGCCAGCAGTGACCACCTGAACACTGAAGCTTTCTTT. Translated: CASSDHLNTEAFF. This rearrangement joins TRBV6-4 to TRBJ1-1; D unclear. The CDR3 is 13 amino acids. Germline assignment: CDR1 MRHNA and CDR2 SNTAGT. The ends were cut back, 2 bases at V and 0 bases at J, with 4 bases in the middle.

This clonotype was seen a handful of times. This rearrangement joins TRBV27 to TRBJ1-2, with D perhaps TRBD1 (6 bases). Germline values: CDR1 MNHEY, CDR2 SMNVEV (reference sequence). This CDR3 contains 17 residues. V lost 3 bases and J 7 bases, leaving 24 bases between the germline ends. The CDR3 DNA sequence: TGTGCCAGCAGTTTCCCGCGGGACAAAGGGGTTGAAGCTGGCTACACCTTC. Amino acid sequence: CASSFPRDKGVEAGYTF.

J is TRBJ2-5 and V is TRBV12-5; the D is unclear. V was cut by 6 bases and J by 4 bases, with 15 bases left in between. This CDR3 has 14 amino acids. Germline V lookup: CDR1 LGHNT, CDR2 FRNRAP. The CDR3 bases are TGTGCTAGTGGCCTAGGACCAATGGGAGAGACCCAGTACTTC. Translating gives CASGLGPMGETQYF.

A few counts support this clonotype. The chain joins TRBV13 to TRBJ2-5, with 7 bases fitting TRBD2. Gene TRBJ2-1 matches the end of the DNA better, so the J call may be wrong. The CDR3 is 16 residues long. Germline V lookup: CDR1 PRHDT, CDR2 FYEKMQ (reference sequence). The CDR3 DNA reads TGTGCCAGCAGCGGTCAGAGGACTAGACCCTACAATGAGCAGTTCTTC. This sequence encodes CASSGQRTRPYNEQFF.

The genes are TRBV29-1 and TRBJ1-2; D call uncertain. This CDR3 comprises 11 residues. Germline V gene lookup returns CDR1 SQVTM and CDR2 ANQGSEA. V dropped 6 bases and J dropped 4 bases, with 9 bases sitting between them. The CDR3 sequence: CSVEILYGYTF. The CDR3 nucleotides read TGCAGCGTGGAGATCCTCTATGGCTACACCTTC.

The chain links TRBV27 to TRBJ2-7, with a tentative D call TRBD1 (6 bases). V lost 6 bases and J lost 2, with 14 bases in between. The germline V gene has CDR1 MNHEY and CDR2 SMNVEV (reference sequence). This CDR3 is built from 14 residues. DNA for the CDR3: TGTGCCAGCAGGAAAGGACAGATGGCCTACGAGCAGTACTTC. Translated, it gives CASRKGQMAYEQYF.

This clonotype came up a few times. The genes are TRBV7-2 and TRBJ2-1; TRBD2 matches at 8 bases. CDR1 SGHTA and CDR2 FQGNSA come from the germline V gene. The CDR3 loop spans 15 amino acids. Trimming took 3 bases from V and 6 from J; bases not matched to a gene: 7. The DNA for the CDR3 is TGTGCCAGCAGCTTTGAAATTGGACTAGCCAATGAGCAGTTCTTC. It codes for CASSFEIGLANEQFF.

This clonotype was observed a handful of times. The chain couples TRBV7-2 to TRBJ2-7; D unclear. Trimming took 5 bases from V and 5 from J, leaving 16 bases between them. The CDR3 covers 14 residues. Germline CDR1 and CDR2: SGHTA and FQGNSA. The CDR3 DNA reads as TGTGCCAGCAGCCCACCCCCTTTAAGCGACGAGCAGTACTTC. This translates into CASSPPPLSDEQYF. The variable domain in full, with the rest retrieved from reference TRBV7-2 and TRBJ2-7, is GAGVSQSPSNKVTEKGKDVELRCDPISGHTALYWYRQSLGQGLEFLIYFQGNSAPDKSGLPSDRFSAERTGGSVSTLTIQRTQQEDSAVYLCASSPPPLSDEQYFGPGTRLTVT.

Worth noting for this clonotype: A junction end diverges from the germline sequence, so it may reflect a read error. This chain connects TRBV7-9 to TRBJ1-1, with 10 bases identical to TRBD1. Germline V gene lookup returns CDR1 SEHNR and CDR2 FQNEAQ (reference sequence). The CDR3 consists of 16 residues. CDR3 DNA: TGTGCCAGCAGCTTGAAGCCGGGACAGGGGAACACTGGAGCTTTCTTT. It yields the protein CASSLKPGQGNTGAFF.

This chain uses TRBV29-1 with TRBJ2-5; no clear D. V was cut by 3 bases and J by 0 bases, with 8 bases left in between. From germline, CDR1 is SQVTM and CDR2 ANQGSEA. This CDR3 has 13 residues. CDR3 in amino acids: CSVESTNQETQYF. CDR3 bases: TGCAGCGTTGAGTCCACCAACCAAGAGACCCAGTACTTC. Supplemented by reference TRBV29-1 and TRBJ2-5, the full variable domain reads SAVISQKPSRDICQRGTSLTIQCQVDSQVTMMFWYRQQPGQSLTLIATANQGSEATYESGFVIDKFPISRPNLTFSTLTVSNMSPEDSSIYLCSVESTNQETQYFGPGTRLLVL.